This T cell receptor (beta chain) was found in a study of blood T cell repertoires in COVID-19. Study as a whole: The United States, Italy and Spain provided the acute and convalescent COVID-19 samples. Nucleic acid was either cDNA or gDNA, and it came from T cells, B-cell-depleted T cells, or PBMCs.

Authors' data handling: Using reference gene primer amplification, nucleated cell counts were estimated. TCRdb's table, derived via immunoSEQ multiplex PCR, lists solely in-frame clones and lacks some. V, J and clone size are those of that table, while D and trimming were read from the DNA. Altogether roughly 31,000 clones are present, approximately 87% being singletons, with the ten largest covering about 24%. The CDR3 sequence is 13 residues long. The germline V and J ends were trimmed by 1 base and 5 bases, with 7 bases remaining between them. Germline-derived CDR1 and CDR2 are SGHVS and FQNEAQ. This clonotype was obtained from a human donor with active COVID-19. The donor label of this sample is uncertain. The specimen was peripheral blood. This chain joins TRBV7-8 and TRBJ2-3; D ambiguous. The DNA of the CDR3 is TGTGCCAGCAGCTTAGGGCCCGTAGATACGCAGTATTTT. Residues: CASSLGPVDTQYF. Full variable domain (missing parts from reference TRBV7-8 and TRBJ2-3): GAGVSQSPRYKVAKRGQDVALRCDPISGHVSLFWYQQALGQGPEFLTYFQNEAQLDKSGLPSDRFFAERPEGSVSTLKIQRTQQEDSAVYLCASSLGPVDTQYFGPGTRLTVL.